One T cell receptor beta chain is described in this entry. This specimen comes from a study of blood T cell repertoires in COVID-19. Profiled with immunoSEQ multiplex PCR; TCRdb holds only in-frame clones, not every one. The profile shows over 200,000 clones, roughly nine tenths of them singletons. CDR3 length equals 13 residues. V lost 6 bases, J lost 2 bases, and 10 bases lay in between. Germline CDR1 MNHEY, CDR2 SVGAGI. This clonotype was sampled from a human donor in a cohort exposed to, infected with or recovered from COVID-19 (not recorded which). The donor label of this sample is uncertain. The rearrangement joins TRBV6-5 to TRBJ2-5; possible D gene TRBD1, 5 bases. Sequenced material: PBMCs or T cells enriched from blood (not recorded which). This chain's CDR3 is CASRKGRQETQYF. CDR3 nucleotide sequence: TGTGCCAGCAGGAAGGGGCGGCAAGAGACCCAGTACTTC.